Detailed here is one TCR beta chain. V was pared by 0 bases and J by 6 bases, with 6 bases between. Germline assignment: CDR1 MDHEN and CDR2 SYDVKM. The CDR3 loop spans 12 amino acids. The data belong to a study of Graves' ophthalmopathy and Graves' hyperthyroidism. RNA transcripts yielded amplified TCR beta CDR3 regions. Second-round multiplex PCR came after a first-round RT-PCR that employed HTBI primers. TCRdb used MiXCR to reprocess the multiplex PCR reads, holding one entry per CDR3 protein. The repertoire includes some 250,000 distinct CDR3 sequences, 45% of them detected once, and roughly 45% sits in the top ten.

The rearrangement links TRBV28 to TRBJ2-7; TRBD2 might be the D (5 bases). The sequence was collected from an adult man with Graves' ophthalmopathy. What was sequenced was peripheral blood. The chain's CDR3 is CASSLWAGEQYF. Here the CDR3 DNA reads TGTGCCAGCAGTTTATGGGCGGGCGAGCAGTACTTC.